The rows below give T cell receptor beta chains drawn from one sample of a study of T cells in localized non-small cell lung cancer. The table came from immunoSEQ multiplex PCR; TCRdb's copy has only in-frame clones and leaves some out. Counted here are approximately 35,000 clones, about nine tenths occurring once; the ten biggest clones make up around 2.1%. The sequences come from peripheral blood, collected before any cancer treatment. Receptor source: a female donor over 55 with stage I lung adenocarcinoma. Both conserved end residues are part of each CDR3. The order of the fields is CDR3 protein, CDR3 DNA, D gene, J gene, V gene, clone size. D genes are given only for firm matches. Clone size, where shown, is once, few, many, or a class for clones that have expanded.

CAWSYSELREKLFF | TGTGCCTGGAGTTATTCTGAGCTTCGCGAAAAACTGTTTTTT | NA | TRBJ1-4 | TRBV30 | once
CAWSVLRNEQFF | TGTGCCTGGAGTGTGCTTCGAAATGAGCAGTTCTTC | NA | TRBJ2-1 | TRBV30 | NA
CASSSLVGYNQPQHF | TGTGCCAGCAGTTCCCTAGTGGGGTATAATCAGCCCCAGCATTTT | NA | TRBJ1-5 | TRBV6-5 | NA
CASSLEGRQAGYGYTF | TGTGCCAGCAGCTTGGAAGGGAGACAAGCAGGGTATGGCTACACCTTC | NA | TRBJ1-2 | TRBV5-6 | few
CASSQTGGVYNEQFF | TGTGCCAGCAGTCAAACGGGGGGGGTTTACAATGAGCAGTTCTTC | TRBD2 | TRBJ2-1 | TRBV7-6 | NA
CAWSPRTIRRGNTIYF | TGTGCCTGGAGTCCCAGGACTATCCGAAGGGGAAACACCATATATTTT | NA | TRBJ1-3 | TRBV30 | NA
CASSPFGRGSTDTQYF | TGTGCCAGCAGCCCCTTCGGGAGGGGAAGCACAGATACGCAGTATTTT | TRBD2 | TRBJ2-3 | TRBV7-9 | NA
CASSLEPSGQGRYEQYF | TGTGCCAGCAGCTTGGAGCCCTCGGGGCAGGGGAGGTACGAGCAGTACTTC | NA | TRBJ2-7 | TRBV5-4 | NA
CASSLGTRGGETQYF | TGCGCCAGCAGCTTGGGGACCAGGGGGGGAGAGACCCAGTACTTC | NA | TRBJ2-5 | TRBV5-1 | NA
CASSQIQGPYGYTF | TGTGCCAGCAGCCAAATACAGGGACCCTATGGCTACACCTTC | NA | TRBJ1-2 | TRBV7-9 | NA
CASSLVGTNTEAFF | TGTGCCAGCAGCTTGGTAGGGACGAACACTGAAGCTTTCTTT | NA | TRBJ1-1 | TRBV5-4 | NA
CASSLTDNYGYTF | TGTGCCAGCAGTTTGACAGATAACTATGGCTACACCTTC | NA | TRBJ1-2 | TRBV28 | NA
CASSLDSYRANEKLFF | TGTGCCAGCAGCTTAGATTCATACAGGGCTAATGAAAAACTGTTTTTT | NA | TRBJ1-4 | TRBV7-2 | NA
CASSVPPPGADTGELFF | TGTGCCAGCAGCGTCCCACCGCCAGGGGCCGACACCGGGGAGCTGTTTTTT | NA | TRBJ2-2 | TRBV9 | NA
CASSRPGTGGGGYGYTF | TGTGCCAGCAGCCGTCCCGGGACAGGGGGCGGCGGCTATGGCTACACCTTC | TRBD1 | TRBJ1-2 | TRBV5-6 | NA
CASSSRDPHTGELFF | TGTGCCAGCAGCTCCCGGGACCCTCACACCGGGGAGCTGTTTTTT | NA | TRBJ2-2 | TRBV9 | NA
CASSLWGNSGNTIYF | TGCGCCAGCAGCTTGTGGGGAAACTCAGGAAACACCATATATTTT | NA | TRBJ1-3 | TRBV5-1 | NA
CSARDRLGYTF | TGCAGTGCTAGGGATAGACTTGGCTACACCTTC | NA | TRBJ1-2 | TRBV20-1 | few
CASSLEGSLFSGGNTIYF | TGCGCCAGCAGCTTGGAGGGGAGTCTCTTCTCCGGTGGAAACACCATATATTTT | NA | TRBJ1-3 | TRBV5-1 | NA
CASSLYSGRGRSYNSPLHF | TGTGCCAGCAGTTTATATTCCGGGAGGGGCAGGTCCTATAATTCACCCCTCCACTTT | NA | TRBJ1-6 | TRBV28 | NA
CASSEQGDYGYTF | TGTGCCAGTAGTGAGCAGGGGGACTATGGCTACACCTTC | TRBD1 | TRBJ1-2 | TRBV19 | NA
CASSSEGHSGRSAFF | TGTGCCAGCAGCTCGGAAGGACATTCAGGAAGGTCAGCTTTCTTT | NA | TRBJ1-1 | TRBV7-2 | NA
CASSIGTGKETQYF | TGTGCCAGTAGTATTGGGACAGGGAAAGAGACCCAGTACTTC | TRBD1 | TRBJ2-5 | TRBV19 | NA
CASSLGTGEQYF | TGTGCCAGCAGCCTAGGGACAGGCGAGCAGTACTTC | TRBD1 | TRBJ2-7 | TRBV7-2 | NA
CASSLGGAGKSSYEQYF | TGTGCCAGCAGCTTGGGTGGGGCGGGTAAGAGCTCCTACGAGCAGTACTTC | NA | TRBJ2-7 | TRBV5-7 | NA
CASSPGAEYGYTF | TGTGCCAGCAGTCCAGGGGCCGAATATGGCTACACCTTC | NA | TRBJ1-2 | TRBV6-4 | NA
CASSQARGSYEQYF | TGCGCCAGCAGCCAAGCCAGGGGATCCTACGAGCAGTACTTC | NA | TRBJ2-7 | TRBV4-3 | NA
CASSPGRTREQYF | TGTGCCAGCTCGCCGGGACGCACGCGCGAGCAGTACTTC | NA | TRBJ2-7 | TRBV18 | once
CASTRAGPNYGYTF | TGTGCCAGTACTAGGGCAGGGCCTAACTATGGCTACACCTTC | NA | TRBJ1-2 | TRBV6-5 | NA
CASSVGGGGARETQYF | TGTGCCAGCAGCGTAGGTGGCGGGGGCGCACGAGAGACCCAGTACTTC | NA | TRBJ2-5 | TRBV9 | NA
CASGRQGNYEQYF | TGTGCCAGTGGAAGACAGGGGAACTACGAGCAGTACTTC | TRBD1 | TRBJ2-7 | TRBV19 | NA
CASSLSSGTLYEQYF | TGTGCCAGCAGCTTATCTTCCGGGACCCTCTACGAGCAGTACTTC | NA | TRBJ2-7 | TRBV7-2 | NA
CASSPGLNNSPLHF | TGTGCCAGCAGCCCGGGACTGAATAATTCACCCCTCCACTTT | NA | TRBJ1-6 | TRBV7-2 | NA
CASSKRHGREKLFF | TGTGCCAGTAGTAAACGACACGGTAGGGAAAAACTGTTTTTT | NA | TRBJ1-4 | TRBV19 | once
CASSSHRGREQYF | TGCGCCAGCAGCTCTCACAGGGGCCGCGAGCAGTACTTC | TRBD1 | TRBJ2-7 | TRBV5-1 | few
CASSVGQVNSPLHF | TGTGCCAGCAGCGTAGGACAAGTTAATTCACCCCTCCACTTT | NA | TRBJ1-6 | TRBV9 | NA
CASSLEGADEQYF | TGCGCCAGCAGCTTGGAAGGGGCGGACGAGCAGTACTTC | NA | TRBJ2-7 | TRBV5-1 | NA
CASSPTGGSGTQYF | TGTGCCAGCAGCCCAACAGGGGGCTCCGGGACCCAGTACTTC | TRBD1 | TRBJ2-5 | TRBV14 | NA
CSHEQGQETQYF | TGCAGCCACGAGCAGGGGCAAGAGACCCAGTACTTC | NA | TRBJ2-5 | TRBV29-1 | NA
CASTRQFSNQPQHF | TGTGCTAGTACCAGACAGTTTAGCAATCAGCCCCAGCATTTT | NA | TRBJ1-5 | TRBV12-5 | NA
CASSSGHTGGPGTGELFF | TGTGCCAGCAGCTCCGGACATACAGGGGGCCCGGGGACCGGGGAGCTGTTTTTT | TRBD1 | TRBJ2-2 | TRBV7-9 | NA
CASSLDSGTEQFF | TGTGCCAGCAGCTTAGACTCGGGTACTGAGCAGTTCTTC | NA | TRBJ2-1 | TRBV11-3 | once
CASSLGGEAKTQYF | TGTGCCAGCAGCTTGGGGGGCGAGGCAAAGACCCAGTACTTC | NA | TRBJ2-5 | TRBV28 | NA
CASSIQTGGDTQYF | TGTGCCAGCAGCATACAGACAGGGGGAGATACGCAGTATTTT | TRBD1 | TRBJ2-3 | TRBV7-2 | NA
CASSHRGLGAEAFF | TGTGCCAGCAGTCACAGGGGGCTTGGGGCTGAAGCTTTCTTT | TRBD1 | TRBJ1-1 | TRBV6-6 | NA
CAIRASSGGEKTQYF | TGTGCCATCAGGGCCTCGTCAGGGGGTGAAAAGACCCAGTACTTC | TRBD1 | TRBJ2-5 | TRBV10-3 | NA
CASSLDGHQPQHF | TGCGCCAGCAGCTTGGACGGTCATCAGCCCCAGCATTTT | NA | TRBJ1-5 | TRBV5-1 | NA
CASSLEAQVGFGEAFF | TGTGCCAGCAGCTTGGAGGCGCAGGTTGGGTTCGGGGAAGCTTTCTTT | NA | TRBJ1-1 | TRBV5-4 | NA
CASSVGTGETNEKLFF | TGTGCCAGCAGCGTAGGGACAGGGGAGACTAATGAAAAACTGTTTTTT | TRBD1 | TRBJ1-4 | TRBV9 | NA
CASSPGKYEQYF | TGTGCCAGCAGTCCAGGGAAGTACGAGCAGTACTTC | NA | TRBJ2-7 | TRBV28 | NA
CSVVAGDKHGYTF | TGCAGCGTTGTGGCAGGGGATAAGCACGGCTACACCTTC | NA | TRBJ1-2 | TRBV29-1 | NA
CAWSVNGGPAFF | TGTGCCTGGAGTGTAAATGGGGGTCCGGCTTTCTTT | NA | TRBJ1-1 | TRBV30 | NA
CASSPGSNTGELFF | TGTGCCAGCAGCCCTGGGAGTAACACCGGGGAGCTGTTTTTT | NA | TRBJ2-2 | TRBV7-3 | NA
CASSEAGLVADTQYF | TGTGCCAGCAGTGAAGCGGGACTAGTTGCAGATACGCAGTATTTT | TRBD2 | TRBJ2-3 | TRBV2 | NA